This T cell receptor beta chain was sequenced for a study of neurological immune-mediated disorders. Points from the study as a whole: No expanded-clone CDR3 amino acid sequence recurred across subjects, suggesting private TCR-beta repertoires.

Details on this clonotype: Its antigen is as yet unknown. This likely comes from a read error, as the CDR3 has no conserved phenylalanine or tryptophan at its end.

The cDNA came from 5'RACE with 10-nucleotide random UMIs. TCRdb re-called the 5' RACE reads through MiXCR, storing one row per CDR3 protein. The sample holds around 40,000 distinct CDR3 sequences, roughly 13% seen once. The TCR was taken from a female donor in good health. Sequencing was performed on PBMCs.

In DNA, the CDR3 is TGTGCCAGCAGTGTAGCTAGTGGGGGCTCCTACAATGAGCAGTTCTTA. Translation: CASSVASGGSYNEQFL. The V and J genes are TRBV2 and TRBJ2-1; D is tentatively TRBD1 or TRBD2 (5 bases each). CDR3 size: 16 residues. Germline V gene sequence: CDR1 SNHLY, CDR2 FYNNEI. Trimming cost V 4 bases and J 0 bases, with 13 bases left between them.